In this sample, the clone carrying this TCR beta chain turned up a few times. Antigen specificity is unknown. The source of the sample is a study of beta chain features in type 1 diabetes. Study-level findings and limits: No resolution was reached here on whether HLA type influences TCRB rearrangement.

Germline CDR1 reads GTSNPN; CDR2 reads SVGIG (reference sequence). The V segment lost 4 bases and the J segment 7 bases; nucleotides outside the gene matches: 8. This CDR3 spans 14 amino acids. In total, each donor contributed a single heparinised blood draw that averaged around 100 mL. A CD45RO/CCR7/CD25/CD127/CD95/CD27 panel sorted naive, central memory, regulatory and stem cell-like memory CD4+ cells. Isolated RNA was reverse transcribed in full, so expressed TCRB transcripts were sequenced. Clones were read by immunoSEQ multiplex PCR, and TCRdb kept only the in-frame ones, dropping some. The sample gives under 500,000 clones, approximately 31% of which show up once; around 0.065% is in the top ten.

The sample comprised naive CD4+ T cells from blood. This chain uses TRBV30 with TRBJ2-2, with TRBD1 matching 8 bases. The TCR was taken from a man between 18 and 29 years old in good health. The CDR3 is CAWISGGASGELFF. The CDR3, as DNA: TGTGCCTGGATTTCAGGGGGCGCGAGCGGGGAGCTGTTTTTT. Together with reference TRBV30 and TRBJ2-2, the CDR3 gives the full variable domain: SQTIHQWPATLVQPVGSPLSLECTVEGTSNPNLYWYRQAAGRGLQLLFYSVGIGQISSEVPQNLSASRPQDRQFILSSKKLLLSDSGFYLCAWISGGASGELFFGEGSRLTVL.